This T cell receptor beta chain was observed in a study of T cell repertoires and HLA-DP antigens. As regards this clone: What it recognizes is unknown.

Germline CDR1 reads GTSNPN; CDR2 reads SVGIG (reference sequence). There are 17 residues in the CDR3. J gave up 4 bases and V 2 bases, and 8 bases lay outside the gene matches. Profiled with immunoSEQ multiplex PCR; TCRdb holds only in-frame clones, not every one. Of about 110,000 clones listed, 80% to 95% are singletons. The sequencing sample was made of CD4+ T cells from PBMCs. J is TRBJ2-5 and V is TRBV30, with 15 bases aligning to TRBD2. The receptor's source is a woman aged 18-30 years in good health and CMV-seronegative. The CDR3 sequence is CAWSRGLAGGLGETQYF. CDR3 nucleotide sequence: TGTGCCTGGAGTCGGGGACTAGCGGGAGGACTTGGAGAGACCCAGTACTTC.